This passage covers 6 T cell receptor beta chains from one sample sequenced in a study of PD-1 blockade in mismatch repair-deficient tumors (dated by TCRdb to the late 2010s). Libraries were prepared through the immunoSEQ multiplex PCR assay. TCRdb took this table from immuneACCESS and kept in-frame rearrangements with V and J called. Such tables lack part of the clones; where checked against another copy, unresolved V genes explain under half of the gap, and the rest is unexplained. The table for this sample lists about 14,000 clones; 75% to 85% of them were counted only once. Jointly, the top ten make up about 1.8% of the sample. This sample comprised PBMCs, obtained approximately 15 weeks after starting pembrolizumab. Source of these receptors: an adult with mismatch repair-deficient cancer.

CDR3 residues: CASGLAGTDTQYF. CDR3 sequence (DNA): TGTGCTAGTGGACTAGCGGGCACAGATACGCAGTATTTT. This sequence joins TRBV12-5 and TRBJ2-3; 8 bases are a match to TRBD2. Trimming removed 6 bases from V and 1 base from J; junction bases left unmatched: 0. The germline V gene has CDR1 LGHNT and CDR2 FRNRAP. CDR3 size: 13 residues.

This sequence joins TRBV6-5 and TRBJ1-5; 7 bases map to TRBD1. The trim removed 5 bases at V and 2 bases at J, leaving 6 bases unmatched. This CDR3 spans 15 amino acids. Germline CDR1 reads MNHEY; CDR2 reads SVGAGI. CDR3 residues: CASSKNRGGNQPQHF. The CDR3 bases are TGTGCCAGCAGTAAGAACAGGGGAGGCAATCAGCCCCAGCATTTT.

The chain links TRBV29-1 to TRBJ1-2; TRBD1 might be the D (6 bases). The germline CDR1 and CDR2 sequences are SQVTM and ANQGSEA. V lost 7 bases to trimming and J lost 1 base, with 13 bases between them. CDR3 length: 13 amino acids. The CDR3 sequence: CSAQTGFNYGYTF. The CDR3, as DNA: TGCAGCGCCCAGACAGGTTTTAACTATGGCTACACCTTC.

The chain is built from TRBV11-2 and TRBJ2-3; TRBD1 might be the D (5 bases). CDR1 is SGHAT and CDR2 is FQNNGV in the germline V gene. CDR3 length: 13 residues. The V and J ends lost 7 bases and 1 base respectively, with 9 bases between them. DNA of the CDR3: TGTGCCAGCAACCCACAGGGCACAGATACGCAGTATTTT. Residues: CASNPQGTDTQYF.

J is TRBJ2-3 and V is TRBV7-3; TRBD2 matches at 8 bases. The CDR3 has 14 residues. V lost 0 bases and J lost 9; bases outside the gene matches: 5. Germline V gene data show CDR1 as SGHTA and CDR2 as FQGTGA. CDR3 sequence reads: CASSLTGAGETQYF. The CDR3 DNA sequence: TGTGCCAGCAGCTTAACGGGAGCGGGAGAGACGCAGTATTTT.

The V call is TRBV7-3, the J call TRBJ1-1; perhaps TRBD1 as D (6 bases). V dropped 4 bases and J dropped 1 base, with 7 bases sitting between them. This CDR3 contains 13 residues. Germline V gene lookup returns CDR1 SGHTA and CDR2 FQGTGA. CDR3 coding DNA: TGTGCCAGCAGCTGGGACACGAACACTGAAGCTTTCTTT. This sequence encodes CASSWDTNTEAFF.